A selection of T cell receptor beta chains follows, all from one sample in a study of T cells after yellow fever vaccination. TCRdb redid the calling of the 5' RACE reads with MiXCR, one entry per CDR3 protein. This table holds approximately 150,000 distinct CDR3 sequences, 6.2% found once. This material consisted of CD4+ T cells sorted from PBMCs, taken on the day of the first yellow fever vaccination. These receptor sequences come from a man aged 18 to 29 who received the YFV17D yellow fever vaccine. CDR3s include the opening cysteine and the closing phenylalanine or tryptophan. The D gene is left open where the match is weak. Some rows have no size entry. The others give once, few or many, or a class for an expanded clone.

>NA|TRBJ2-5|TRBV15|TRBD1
TGTGCCACCAGCCCCAAGGGGGCGGCTCTTGAGACCCAGTACTTC
CATSPKGAALETQYF
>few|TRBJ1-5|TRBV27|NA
TGTGCCAGCAGTAAGGTGGTTGGTCAGCCCCAGCATTTT
CASSKVVGQPQHF
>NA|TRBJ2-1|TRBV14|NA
TGTGCCAGCGGCGAGTTGACGGGGAGGCTTGGTGAGCAGTTCTTC
CASGELTGRLGEQFF
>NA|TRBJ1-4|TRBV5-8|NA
TGTGCCAGCAGTCGGCAGGGAACTTCAACTAATGAAAAACTGTTTTTT
CASSRQGTSTNEKLFF
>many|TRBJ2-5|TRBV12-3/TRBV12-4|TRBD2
TGTGCCAGCAGTTCTCCAGCGGGGGCGGCCCGGGCAGAGACCCAGTACTTC
CASSSPAGAARAETQYF
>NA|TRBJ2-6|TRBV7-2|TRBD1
TGTGCCAGCAGCCCTGGGACAGGGGGCGCCGGGGCCAACGTCCTGACTTTC
CASSPGTGGAGANVLTF
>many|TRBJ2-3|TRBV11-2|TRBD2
TGTGCCAGCAGCCGGACTAGCGGGGCCACAGATACGCAGTATTTT
CASSRTSGATDTQYF
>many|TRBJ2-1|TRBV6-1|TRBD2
TGTGCCAGCAAGCTAAGCGGGGGGGTACTCAATGAGCAGTTCTTC
CASKLSGGVLNEQFF
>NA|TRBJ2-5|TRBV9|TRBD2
TGTGCCAGCAGCGTCGATATAGCGGGGGGTATAGAGACCCAGTACTTC
CASSVDIAGGIETQYF
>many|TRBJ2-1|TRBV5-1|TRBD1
TGCGCCAGCAGCTTCCGGGACAGGATCAATGAGCAGTTCTTC
CASSFRDRINEQFF
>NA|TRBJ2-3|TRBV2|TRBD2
TGTGCCAGCAGGGGGCTAGCGGGGGGCCCAGATACGCAGTATTTT
CASRGLAGGPDTQYF
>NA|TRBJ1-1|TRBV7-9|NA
TGTGCCAGCAGCTTAACCGACTACACTGAAGCTTTCTTT
CASSLTDYTEAFF
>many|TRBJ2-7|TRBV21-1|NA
TGTGCCCGCGAGAGGGGGACAAAGAAACCCTACGAGCAGTACTTC
CARERGTKKPYEQYF
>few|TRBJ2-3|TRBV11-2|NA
TGTGCCAGCAGCTTATACGGGACCCCTCAGTATTTT
CASSLYGTPQYF
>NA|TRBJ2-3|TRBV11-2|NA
TGTGCCAGCAGCTTAACCGGGACTGGCACAGATACGCAGTATTTT
CASSLTGTGTDTQYF
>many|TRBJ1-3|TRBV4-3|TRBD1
TGCGCCAGCAGCCAAGGGTTCCGGGACAGGGGGATCTCTGGAAACACCATATATTTT
CASSQGFRDRGISGNTIYF
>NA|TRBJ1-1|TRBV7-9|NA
TGTGCCAGCAGCTTTCCAGGGTGGGAGGACACTGAAGCTTTCTTT
CASSFPGWEDTEAFF
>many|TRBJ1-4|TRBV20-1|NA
TGCAGTGCTAGAGATGTGGTGGGTGGTGAAAAACTGTTTTTT
CSARDVVGGEKLFF
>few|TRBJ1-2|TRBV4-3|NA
TGCGCCAGCACGCCTGCGGCGAGGGCTTATGGCTACACCTTC
CASTPAARAYGYTF
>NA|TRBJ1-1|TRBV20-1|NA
TGCAGTGCTAGAGAGGGGTCGGCGGACACTGAAGCTTTCTTT
CSAREGSADTEAFF
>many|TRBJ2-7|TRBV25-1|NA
TGTGCCAGCTTGGCCCTGACTGAGCAGTACTTC
CASLALTEQYF
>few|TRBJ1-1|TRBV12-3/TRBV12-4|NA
TGTGCCAGCAGTTTCCAGGCGAGCACTGAAGCTTTCTTT
CASSFQASTEAFF
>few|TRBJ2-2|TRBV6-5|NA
TGTGCCAGCAGTTACGGACATATCACCGGGGAGCTGTTTTTT
CASSYGHITGELFF
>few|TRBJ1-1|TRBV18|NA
TGTGCCAGCTCACCAGTTGAAGTGAATACTGAAGCTTTCTTT
CASSPVEVNTEAFF
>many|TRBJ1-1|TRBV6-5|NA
TGTGCCAGCAGTTCGGTGGGGTACACTGAAGCTTTCTTT
CASSSVGYTEAFF
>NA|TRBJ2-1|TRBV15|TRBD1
TGTGCCACCAGCAGAGACCCCTACAGGGGAACCGACAATGAGCAGTTCTTC
CATSRDPYRGTDNEQFF
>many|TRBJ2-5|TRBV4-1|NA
TGCGCCAGCAGCCCCCGTTGGCCGATATTCCAAGAGACCCAGTACTTC
CASSPRWPIFQETQYF
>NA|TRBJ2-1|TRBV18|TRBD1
TGTGCCAGCTCGTCGGCCACAGGGGCACACAATGAGCAGTTCTTC
CASSSATGAHNEQFF
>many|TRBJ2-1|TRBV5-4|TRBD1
TGTGCCAGCAGCCCCCGGGACAGTTACAATGAGCAGTTCTTC
CASSPRDSYNEQFF
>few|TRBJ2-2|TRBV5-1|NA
TGCGCCAGCAGCTTGAGCCGCGGGACCGCCTCCACCGGGGAGCTGTTTTTT
CASSLSRGTASTGELFF
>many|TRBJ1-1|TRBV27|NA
TGTGCCAGCAGTCCCTCCGGACGAATGAACACTGAAGCTTTCTTT
CASSPSGRMNTEAFF
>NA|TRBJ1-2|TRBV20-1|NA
TGCAGTGCTAGAGATTACAGGCTCTATGGCTACACCTTC
CSARDYRLYGYTF
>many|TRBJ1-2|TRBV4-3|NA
TGCGCCAGCAGCCAAGCCGGACAAACCTTAAACTATGGCTACACCTTC
CASSQAGQTLNYGYTF
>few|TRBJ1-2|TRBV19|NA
TGTGCCAGTACCCCAGGACAAGGTTATGGCTACACCTTC
CASTPGQGYGYTF
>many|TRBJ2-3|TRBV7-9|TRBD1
TGTGCCAGCACCGGACAGGGAGCCACAGATACGCAGTATTTT
CASTGQGATDTQYF
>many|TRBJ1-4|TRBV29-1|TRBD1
TGCAGCGCCGAGACAGGGTATAATGAAAAACTGTTTTTT
CSAETGYNEKLFF
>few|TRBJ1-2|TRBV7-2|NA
TGTGCCAGCAGCTTAGTCCGGGGGCGCGACTATGGCTACACCTTC
CASSLVRGRDYGYTF
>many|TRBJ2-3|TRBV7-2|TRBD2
TGTGCCAGCAGCTCAATCGGGGGTAGCGGGGTCGATACGCAGTATTTT
CASSSIGGSGVDTQYF
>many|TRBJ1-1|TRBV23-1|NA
TGCGCCAGCAGTCCCCGGGGTGGGTTGAACACTGAAGCTTTCTTT
CASSPRGGLNTEAFF
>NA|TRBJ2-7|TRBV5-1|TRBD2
TGCGCCAGCAGCTTTGGGGCACGACTAGCGGTCTACGAGCAGTACTTC
CASSFGARLAVYEQYF
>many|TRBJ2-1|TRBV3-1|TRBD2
TGTGCCAGCAGCCGACTAGCGGGCCGCTCCTACAATGAGCAGTTCTTC
CASSRLAGRSYNEQFF
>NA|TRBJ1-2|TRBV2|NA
TGTGCCAGCAGTGATTCGGACAGCGGGTCACGCGGCTACACCTTC
CASSDSDSGSRGYTF
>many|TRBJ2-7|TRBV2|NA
TGTGCCAGCAGTGAATGGTCGGGGGCAGGGGAGCAGTACTTC
CASSEWSGAGEQYF
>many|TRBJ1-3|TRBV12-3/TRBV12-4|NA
TGTGCCAGCACCCCCAGTGGGTTATTCTCTGGAAACACCATATATTTT
CASTPSGLFSGNTIYF
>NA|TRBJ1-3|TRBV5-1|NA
TGCGCCAGCGCCCGCCAGGGAGACTCTGGAAACACCATATATTTT
CASARQGDSGNTIYF
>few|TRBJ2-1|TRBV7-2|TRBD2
TGTGCCAGCAGCTTAGCTAGCGGGGGGGCATACAATGAGCAGTTCTTC
CASSLASGGAYNEQFF
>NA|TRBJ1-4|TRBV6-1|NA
TGTGCCAGCAGTCCGGACAGAGCAACTAATGAAAAACTGTTTTTT
CASSPDRATNEKLFF
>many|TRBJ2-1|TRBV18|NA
TGTGCCAGCTCATCACAGTTCCTGGGGAGCTCCTACAATGAGCAGTTCTTC
CASSSQFLGSSYNEQFF